Listed here are 22 T cell receptor beta chains from one sample, sequenced in a study of blood T cells in healthy people across ages. A sample-barcoded 5' primer and a J-beta primer mix were used in a second PCR of roughly 6 to 11 cycles. TCRdb used MiXCR to reprocess the 5' RACE reads, holding one entry per CDR3 protein. The sample yields some 760,000 distinct CDR3 sequences, approximately 25% seen once. These records were also assigned to another study, of T cells of mothers and their children.

Sample: blood. Receptor source: a boy under 18 in good health.

V is TRBV20-1 and J is TRBJ2-7; D is uncertain. V dropped 3 bases and J dropped 0 bases, with 12 bases sitting between them. Looked up from germline, CDR1 is DFQATT and CDR2 is SNEGSKA (reference sequence). The CDR3 contains 14 residues. The CDR3 bases are TGCAGTGCTAGGAGGACCGATAGCTCCTACGAGCAGTACTTC. Residues: CSARRTDSSYEQYF.

In this sample, this clonotype turned up a few times. The V gene is TRBV5-1, the J gene TRBJ2-3; TRBD2 might be the D (5 bases). V lost 0 bases and J 4 bases, leaving 12 bases between the germline ends. Germline-derived CDR1 and CDR2 are SGHRS and YFSETQ. This CDR3 comprises 15 residues. The CDR3 region has the DNA TGCGCCAGCAGCTTGGAGGGTAGCGACCCAGATACGCAGTATTTT. Its translation: CASSLEGSDPDTQYF.

The chain joins TRBV2 to TRBJ1-2; 10 bases are a match to TRBD1. Germline-derived CDR1 and CDR2 are SNHLY and FYNNEI. This CDR3 region has 12 residues. V was pared by 9 bases and J by 8 bases, with 6 bases of the junction left unmatched. The CDR3 DNA sequence: TGTGCCAGTGGGACAGGGGTACAGGGCTACACCTTC. Its protein product is CASGTGVQGYTF.

V gene TRBV7-9 combines with J gene TRBJ2-7; a weak D match, TRBD1 (5 bases). This CDR3 contains 13 residues. V lost 7 bases and J 1 base, leaving 11 bases between the germline ends. The germline CDR1 and CDR2 sequences are SEHNR and FQNEAQ (reference sequence). For the CDR3, the DNA is TGTGCCAGCAATCAGGGTGAATCCTACGAGCAGTACTTC. This translates into CASNQGESYEQYF.

This chain uses TRBV20-1 with TRBJ2-7; unclear D gene. The CDR3 covers 15 residues. The germline V gene has CDR1 DFQATT and CDR2 SNEGSKA (reference sequence). With 4 bases removed from V and 2 bases from J, the gap between germline ends came to 18 bases. The CDR3 DNA reads as TGCAGTGCTAACCTGTATCTGCGAGAGACCTACGAGCAGTACTTC. This codes for CSANLYLRETYEQYF.

This chain uses TRBV18 with TRBJ1-2; TRBD1 matches at 7 bases. The CDR3 length is 14 residues. The germline gives CDR1 KGHSH, CDR2 LQKENI. V shed 6 bases, J shed 4 bases, and the junction held 8 bases outside the gene matches. The CDR3 reads CASSRAGTVYGYTF. The CDR3 nucleotides read TGTGCCAGCTCGCGCGCCGGGACAGTCTATGGCTACACCTTC.

This clonotype has a handful of counts. This chain connects TRBV5-1 to TRBJ2-3; D ambiguous. The V gene lost 5 bases and the J gene lost 2 bases, with 12 bases spanning the gap. This CDR3 has 14 residues. Germline V gives CDR1 SGHRS, CDR2 YFSETQ. The CDR3 spells CASRYKVDTDTQYF. CDR3 coding DNA: TGCGCCAGCAGGTATAAAGTGGACACAGATACGCAGTATTTT.

The genes are TRBV12-3 or TRBV12-4 and TRBJ1-4, with 7 bases aligning to TRBD1. This CDR3 comprises 16 residues. Trimming removed 2 bases from V and 0 bases from J; junction bases left unmatched: 3. CDR3 in amino acids: CASSLQGVSTNEKLFF. The CDR3 DNA reads TGTGCCAGCAGTTTACAGGGGGTGTCAACTAATGAAAAACTGTTTTTT.

The gene calls are TRBV11-2 and TRBJ2-7, with D unclear. From germline, CDR1 is SGHAT and CDR2 FQNNGV. The CDR3 is 14 amino acids. The V end was cut by 0 bases, the J end by 3 bases, with 9 bases between. The CDR3 region has the DNA TGTGCCAGCAGCTTAGACTCTAAATACTACGAGCAGTACTTC. Residues: CASSLDSKYYEQYF.

The V call is TRBV28, the J call TRBJ2-4; a possible D gene is TRBD2 (7 bases). V was pared by 6 bases and J by 3 bases, with 15 bases between. CDR3 size: 15 residues. The germline V gene encodes CDR1 MDHEN and CDR2 SYDVKM. The CDR3 DNA sequence: TGTGCCAGCAGCTTAGAGGGGGGGGGCAAAAACATTCAGTACTTC. The encoded protein is CASSLEGGGKNIQYF.

In DNA form, the CDR3 reads TGTGCCAGCAGTCCGAACGAACAGGGAACAGGGATCTATGAGCAGTACTTC. Encoded protein: CASSPNEQGTGIYEQYF. This sequence joins TRBV12-3 or TRBV12-4 and TRBJ2-7, with a possible D match to TRBD1 (6 bases). This CDR3 contains 17 residues. Trimming shortened V by 5 bases and J by 7 bases, and 27 bases separated the two germline ends.

The chain links TRBV5-5 to TRBJ2-5; tentatively, D is TRBD1 (6 bases). V was pared by 4 bases and J by 4 bases, with 17 bases between. CDR1 is SGHKS and CDR2 is YYEKEE in the germline V gene (reference sequence). The CDR3 covers 15 residues. CDR3 sequence reads: CASSLYTGLGETQYF. DNA for the CDR3: TGTGCCAGCAGCCTATACACAGGGTTGGGAGAGACCCAGTACTTC.

The chain has TRBV11-2 and TRBJ2-3; 7 bases are a match to TRBD2. V shed 2 bases, J shed 1 base, and the junction held 9 bases outside the gene matches. The V gene's germline CDR1 is SGHAT and CDR2 FQNNGV. The length of the CDR3 is 17 residues. This chain's CDR3 is CASSLRHSGVGTDTQYF. As DNA, the CDR3 is TGTGCCAGCAGCTTACGGCACAGCGGGGTAGGCACAGATACGCAGTATTTT.

This rearrangement joins TRBV11-2 to TRBJ2-7; D could derive from TRBD1 or TRBD2 (5 bases each). The CDR3 loop spans 16 amino acids. Trimming pared 5 bases from V and 0 bases from J, leaving 17 bases between. Germline V gene data show CDR1 as SGHAT and CDR2 as FQNNGV. The CDR3 region is CASSTRLGRNSYEQYF. The CDR3 DNA reads as TGTGCCAGCAGCACCCGTCTGGGACGGAACTCCTACGAGCAGTACTTC.

This clonotype showed up just once. The V and J genes are TRBV7-9 and TRBJ2-1, with D possibly being TRBD1 (6 bases). Germline CDR1 and CDR2: SEHNR and FQNEAQ (reference sequence). V lost 4 bases to trimming and J lost 7 bases, with 17 bases between them. The CDR3 has 15 amino acids. CDR3 DNA sequence: TGTGCCAGCAGCTCAGACGCAGGGGTCGGTAATGAGCAGTTCTTC. Its translation is CASSSDAGVGNEQFF.

This clonotype was counted only a few times. V gene TRBV7-9 combines with J gene TRBJ2-5; unclear D gene. Gene TRBJ2-1 matches the end of the DNA better, so the J call may be wrong. The germline gives CDR1 SEHNR, CDR2 FQNEAQ (reference sequence). The CDR3 runs 12 residues. CDR3 DNA sequence: TGTGCCAGCAGCTTAGAGCCGTTTGAGCAGTTCTTC. This translates into CASSLEPFEQFF.

CDR3 nucleotides: TGTGCCAGCAGCCAGGACGGCAGGGCGGGTGAAAAACTGTTTTTT. It is translated as CASSQDGRAGEKLFF. The chain couples TRBV3-1 to TRBJ1-4; possibly TRBD1 for D (5 bases). V lost 3 bases and J 7 bases, leaving 15 bases between the germline ends. The CDR3 covers 15 residues. Germline CDR1 LGHDT, CDR2 YNNKEL (reference sequence).

The V gene is TRBV28, the J gene TRBJ1-5, with D unresolved. CDR3 length: 15 amino acids. V was trimmed by 1 base and J by 3 bases, leaving 10 bases between them. The germline gives CDR1 MDHEN, CDR2 SYDVKM. The CDR3 is CASSLLRRINQPQHF. The CDR3 DNA follows: TGTGCCAGCAGTTTATTAAGGCGGATCAATCAGCCCCAGCATTTT.

This clonotype appeared a few times. The chain has TRBV12-3 or TRBV12-4 and TRBJ2-5; no clear D gene. The germline V and J ends were trimmed by 5 bases and 3 bases, with 16 bases remaining between them. The CDR3 spans 15 residues. The DNA for the CDR3 is TGTGCCAGCAGTCCAATCTCCCGGTCTAAAGAGACCCAGTACTTC. Translating gives CASSPISRSKETQYF.

The table lists this clonotype with a few counts. The chain employs TRBV5-1 and TRBJ2-3; no definite D call. This CDR3 region has 11 residues. The V end lost 0 bases, the J end lost 9 bases, and 5 bases lay between the germline ends. Germline-derived CDR1 and CDR2 are SGHRS and YFSETQ. CDR3 residues: CASSLDLTQYF. The CDR3 DNA follows: TGCGCCAGCAGCTTGGATTTGACGCAGTATTTT. Together with reference TRBV5-1 and TRBJ2-3, the CDR3 gives the full variable domain: KAGVTQTPRYLIKTRGQQVTLSCSPISGHRSVSWYQQTPGQGLQFLFEYFSETQRNKGNFPGRFSGRQFSNSRSEMNVSTLELGDSALYLCASSLDLTQYFGPGTRLTVL.

The rearrangement links TRBV4-2 to TRBJ1-2; no firm D call. This CDR3 has 15 residues. V lost 0 bases and J lost 3, with 11 bases in between. The germline V gene encodes CDR1 LGHNA and CDR2 YNFKEQ. The CDR3 here is CASSQEKNGDYGYTF. CDR3 sequence (DNA): TGTGCCAGCAGCCAAGAGAAAAACGGAGACTATGGCTACACCTTC.

This clonotype was observed a handful of times. The V call is TRBV2, the J call TRBJ2-5, with D unresolved. Germline V gene data show CDR1 as SNHLY and CDR2 as FYNNEI. Trimming removed 7 bases at V and 3 bases at J, with 15 bases between. The CDR3 loop spans 14 amino acids. In DNA form, the CDR3 reads TGTGCCAGCATGGGCAGATCACCCAAAGAGACCCAGTACTTC. This gives the protein CASMGRSPKETQYF.